The next 30 T cell receptor beta chains were all read from a single sample in a study of Graves' ophthalmopathy and Graves' hyperthyroidism. Investigators amplified TCR beta CDR3 regions from RNA transcripts. RT-PCR was first run with HTBI primers, then multiplex PCR in a second round. TCRdb redid the calling of the multiplex PCR reads with MiXCR, one entry per CDR3 protein. The sample holds about 220,000 distinct CDR3 sequences, around a fifth seen once. The specimen sequenced was peripheral blood. These TCRs come from a woman aged 50 to 60 with Graves' ophthalmopathy.

The rearrangement joins TRBV7-2 to TRBJ2-3, with 10 nucleotides matching TRBD1. In germline, CDR1 is SGHTA, CDR2 FQGNSA. V dropped 3 bases and J dropped 4; count of bases not matched to a gene: 1. The length of the CDR3 is 14 residues. CDR3 sequence reads: CASSFDRGPDTQYF. CDR3 coding DNA: TGTGCCAGCAGCTTCGACAGGGGGCCAGATACGCAGTATTTT. The full variable domain, its missing parts supplied by reference TRBV7-2 and TRBJ2-3, is GAGVSQSPSNKVTEKGKDVELRCDPISGHTALYWYRQSLGQGLEFLIYFQGNSAPDKSGLPSDRFSAERTGGSVSTLTIQRTQQEDSAVYLCASSFDRGPDTQYFGPGTRLTVL.

In this sample, this clonotype turned up a few times. The chain links TRBV30 to TRBJ1-3; 7 bases match TRBD1. The CDR3 has 14 residues. With 0 bases clipped from V and 8 bases from J, the junction kept 7 bases outside the gene matches. Germline values: CDR1 GTSNPN, CDR2 SVGIG (reference sequence). The CDR3 loop is CAWSVRTGQDTIYF. CDR3 in DNA: TGTGCCTGGAGTGTAAGGACAGGCCAGGACACCATATATTTT.

This clonotype was seen ten or more times. The CDR3 bases are TGTGCCAGCAGTTGGGGACAGGGGATGGCGTACGAGCAGTACTTC. Amino acids: CASSWGQGMAYEQYF. V is TRBV12-3 or TRBV12-4 and J is TRBJ2-7, with 10 bases aligning to TRBD1. The CDR3 is 15 amino acids. Unmatched junction bases numbered 7, after V lost 4 bases and J lost 4 bases.

The sample holds many counts of this clonotype. The chain joins TRBV6-1 to TRBJ2-7; TRBD1 agrees at 9 bases. In germline, CDR1 is MNHNS, CDR2 SASEGT. Germline trimming cut 5 bases from V and 0 bases from J; bases unmatched to any gene: 2. The CDR3 spans 14 residues. For the CDR3, the DNA is TGTGCCAGCAGTCCGACAGGGGGCTCCTACGAGCAGTACTTC. It translates to CASSPTGGSYEQYF.

This clonotype was detected only a few times. V and J are TRBV6-5 and TRBJ2-2, with D maybe TRBD2 (6 bases). With 6 bases removed from V and 1 base from J, the gap between germline ends came to 9 bases. CDR3 length equals 14 residues. CDR1 is MNHEY and CDR2 is SVGAGI in the germline V gene. CDR3 protein: CASRWRENTGELFF. In nucleotides, the CDR3 is TGTGCCAGCAGGTGGCGGGAGAACACCGGGGAGCTGTTTTTT.

This clonotype showed up many times. V usage is TRBV7-3 and J usage is TRBJ2-7, with D perhaps being TRBD1 or TRBD2 (5 bases each). Trimming cost V 4 bases and J 3 bases, with 16 bases left between them. The V gene's germline CDR1 is SGHTA and CDR2 FQGTGA. There are 15 residues in the CDR3. CDR3 sequence: CASSSGAAPVYEQYF. For the CDR3, the DNA is TGTGCCAGCAGCTCCGGGGCGGCTCCCGTCTACGAGCAGTACTTC.

In this sample, this clonotype turned up many times. The CDR3 bases are TGTGCCTGGAGTAGCGGGCGGTACTACGAGCAGTACTTC. Translating gives CAWSSGRYYEQYF. The V and J genes are TRBV30 and TRBJ2-7; weak D call: TRBD2 (6 bases). The CDR3 runs 13 residues. Germline CDR1 and CDR2: GTSNPN and SVGIG (reference sequence). V was trimmed by 2 bases and J by 3 bases, leaving 11 bases between them.

The table lists this clonotype with many counts. This chain uses TRBV20-1 with TRBJ1-1; D call uncertain. The CDR3 is made up of 15 amino acids. Germline CDR1 and CDR2: DFQATT and SNEGSKA (reference sequence). Trimming cost V 0 bases and J 1 base, with 12 bases left between them. The CDR3 nucleotides read TGCAGTGCTAGAGATCGTCGCGGCCCGAACACTGAAGCTTTCTTT. Encoded protein: CSARDRRGPNTEAFF.

In this sample, this clonotype turned up many times. This chain joins TRBV7-6 and TRBJ2-5; D is possibly TRBD2 (6 bases). The CDR3 loop spans 15 amino acids. In germline, CDR1 is SGHVS, CDR2 FNYEAQ. The V gene lost 5 bases and the J gene lost 0 bases, with 13 bases spanning the gap. The CDR3, as DNA: TGTGCCAGCAGCGACCGGGACTTAAACCAAGAGACCCAGTACTTC. It encodes CASSDRDLNQETQYF. Using reference TRBV7-6 and TRBJ2-5 for the parts outside the CDR3, the full variable domain is GAGVSQSPRYKVTKRGQDVALRCDPISGHVSLYWYRQALGQGPEFLTYFNYEAQQDKSGLPNDRFSAERPEGSISTLTIQRTEQRDSAMYRCASSDRDLNQETQYFGPGTRLLVL.

This clonotype occurred many times. The chain combines TRBV5-1 with TRBJ1-2; 7 bases map to TRBD1. CDR1 and CDR2 (germline): SGHRS, YFSETQ. The CDR3 length is 13 residues. V trimming: 4 bases; J trimming: 8 bases; junction bases outside the gene matches: 8. The CDR3 region is CASSPVTGQGYTF. CDR3 sequence (DNA): TGCGCCAGCAGCCCAGTGACAGGGCAAGGCTACACCTTC.

This clonotype occurred many times. Written as DNA, the CDR3 is TGTGCCAGTAGTATATCAACCCGGGACAGGGGCACCTTC. This gives the protein CASSISTRDRGTF. This sequence joins TRBV19 and TRBJ1-2; 10 nucleotides match TRBD1. The CDR3 length is 13 residues. Per germline, CDR1 LNHDA and CDR2 SQIVND (reference sequence). After removal of 2 bases from V and 13 bases from J, the junction contained 7 bases not matched to a gene. The variable domain in full, completed from reference TRBV19 and TRBJ1-2, reads DGGITQSPKYLFRKEGQNVTLSCEQNLNHDAMYWYRQDPGQGLRLIYYSQIVNDFQKGDIAEGYSVSREKKESFPLTVTSAQKNPTAFYLCASSISTRDRGTFGSGTRLTVV.

The gene calls are TRBV9 and TRBJ2-7, with D tentatively TRBD2 (5 bases). CDR3 length: 13 residues. Germline CDR1 and CDR2: SGDLS and YYNGEE. The ends were cut back, 2 bases at V and 7 bases at J, with 13 bases in the middle. The CDR3 spells CASSVGALEEQYF. In DNA form, the CDR3 reads TGTGCCAGCAGCGTGGGAGCGTTGGAAGAGCAGTACTTC.

On this clonotype itself: This likely comes from a read error, as the CDR3 has no conserved phenylalanine or tryptophan at its end. The chain has TRBV2 and TRBJ1-1, with D hard to call. The CDR3 runs to 14 residues. Per the germline V gene, CDR1 is SNHLY and CDR2 is FYNNEI. The CDR3 protein is CASIWPRSNTEAFI. CDR3 bases: TGTGCCAGCATCTGGCCGCGTTCGAACACTGAGGCTTTCATT.

This clonotype was observed at least ten times. The J gene is TRBJ1-5, the V gene TRBV20-1; no firm D call. CDR3 length: 14 amino acids. Germline V lookup: CDR1 DFQATT, CDR2 SNEGSKA (reference sequence). V lost 6 bases and J 4 bases, leaving 16 bases between the germline ends. CDR3 DNA sequence: TGCAGTGCATCTGGGGTTGCGGGAAATCAGCCCCAGCATTTT. Its translation: CSASGVAGNQPQHF.

This clonotype was seen at least ten times. V is TRBV24-1 and J is TRBJ2-4, with a possible D match to TRBD2 (7 bases). This CDR3 comprises 15 residues. Germline V gene sequence: CDR1 KGHDR, CDR2 SFDVKD. The V end was cut by 4 bases, the J end by 3 bases, with 12 bases between. The CDR3 reads CATSDRRGGKNIQYF. The CDR3 DNA is TGTGCCACCAGTGACCGGAGGGGGGGCAAAAACATTCAGTACTTC.

This clonotype was seen ten or more times. This sequence joins TRBV5-1 and TRBJ1-2; D gene uncertain. The V and J ends lost 0 bases and 0 bases respectively, with 9 bases between them. Germline values: CDR1 SGHRS, CDR2 YFSETQ. CDR3 length equals 15 residues. For the CDR3, the DNA is TGCGCCAGCAGCTTGGGGACGGCAACTAACTATGGCTACACCTTC. It translates to CASSLGTATNYGYTF.

This clonotype was counted a few times. This chain uses TRBV18 with TRBJ2-5; 8 bases match TRBD1. The germline CDR1 and CDR2 sequences are KGHSH and LQKENI. After removal of 3 bases from V and 4 bases from J, the junction contained 10 bases not matched to a gene. The CDR3 sequence is 16 residues long. The CDR3 is CASSPYRQGAGETQYF. The DNA of the CDR3 is TGTGCCAGCTCACCGTATCGTCAGGGGGCAGGAGAGACCCAGTACTTC.

This clonotype has a count of ten or more. This chain uses TRBV28 with TRBJ2-7; unclear D gene. CDR3 size: 12 residues. Germline V gene data show CDR1 as MDHEN and CDR2 as SYDVKM. The ends were cut back, 3 bases at V and 7 bases at J, with 10 bases in the middle. In DNA, the CDR3 is TGTGCCAGCAGTTTGGCCCCTCGGGAGCAGTACTTC. Translation: CASSLAPREQYF.

The chain is built from TRBV27 and TRBJ1-2; 9 nucleotides match TRBD1. Per the germline V gene, CDR1 is MNHEY and CDR2 is SMNVEV (reference sequence). V lost 4 bases to trimming and J lost 8 bases; unmatched junction nucleotides: 5. This CDR3 contains 13 residues. The chain's CDR3 is CASSSRDRDGYTF. CDR3 in DNA: TGTGCCAGCAGTTCCCGGGACAGGGACGGCTACACCTTC.

This clonotype was recorded at least ten times. The chain recombines TRBV7-2 with TRBJ1-5; possibly TRBD1 for D (5 bases). Deletions cut 5 bases from V and 2 bases from J, with 13 bases between. Germline V lookup: CDR1 SGHTA, CDR2 FQGNSA. The CDR3 sequence is 15 residues long. The CDR3 coding sequence is TGTGCCAGCAGCCCAACGAGGGGTGGCAATCAGCCCCAGCATTTT. Protein product: CASSPTRGGNQPQHF.

This clonotype occurred many times. The chain employs TRBV6-1 and TRBJ1-2; TRBD1 might be the D (6 bases). CDR1 MNHNS and CDR2 SASEGT come from the germline V gene. Deletions cut 4 bases from V and 7 bases from J, with 31 bases between. CDR3 size: 19 residues. In DNA form, the CDR3 reads TGTGCCAGCAGTGGATTGTGGGGGATGCCTCGCAGGGGCTGGCGTGGCTACACCTTC. It yields the protein CASSGLWGMPRRGWRGYTF.

This clonotype was observed at least ten times. This rearrangement joins TRBV20-1 to TRBJ2-5, with a tentative D call TRBD2 (5 bases). V was pared by 0 bases and J by 3 bases, with 23 bases between. CDR1 DFQATT and CDR2 SNEGSKA come from the germline V gene (reference sequence). The CDR3 runs to 18 residues. For the CDR3, the DNA is TGCAGTGCTAGAGATAATCCCACTAGTCGCACTGGGAAAGAGACCCAGTACTTC. This sequence encodes CSARDNPTSRTGKETQYF.

As for this clonotype: One junction end does not reproduce the germline sequence, and a read error may be involved. V usage is TRBV5-1 and J usage is TRBJ2-3; maybe TRBD2 (5 bases). Germline loops: CDR1 SGHRS, CDR2 YFSETQ. This CDR3 region has 15 residues. The CDR3 DNA follows: TGCGCCATCAGCTTGGAGGTGGGCAACACAGATACGCAGTATTTT. Translating gives CAISLEVGNTDTQYF. The whole variable domain, filled in from reference TRBV5-1 and TRBJ2-3, reads KAGVTQTPRYLIKTRGQQVTLSCSPISGHRSVSWYQQTPGQGLQFLFEYFSETQRNKGNFPGRFSGRQFSNSRSEMNVSTLELGDSALYLCAISLEVGNTDTQYFGPGTRLTVL.

The V and J genes are TRBV9 and TRBJ2-7, with unresolved D. The J call may be in error: the DNA end matches TRBJ2-5 better. The CDR3 has 13 amino acids. Germline values: CDR1 SGDLS, CDR2 YYNGEE. CDR3 region: CASSVISEETQYF. DNA for the CDR3: TGTGCCAGCAGCGTAATAAGCGAAGAGACCCAGTACTTC.

This clonotype was seen repeatedly, ten times or more. The rearrangement joins TRBV28 to TRBJ2-7; no definite D call. CDR1 MDHEN and CDR2 SYDVKM come from the germline V gene. The CDR3 covers 11 residues. Trimming stripped 5 bases from V and 3 bases from J, with 5 bases between. The CDR3 nucleotides read TGTGCCAGCAGTGCTTACTACGAGCAGTACTTC. Translation gives CASSAYYEQYF.

This clonotype was recorded many times. The genes are TRBV12-3 or TRBV12-4 and TRBJ1-1, with D unclear. The V end was cut by 5 bases, the J end by 7 bases, with 8 bases between. This CDR3 spans 11 amino acids. CDR3 residues: CASSRKGEAFF. CDR3 nucleotide sequence: TGTGCCAGCAGTCGCAAGGGTGAAGCTTTCTTT.

This clonotype occurred many times. A read error may be the cause here, since a much bigger clone is one base away. V usage is TRBV2 and J usage is TRBJ2-6, with a possible D match to TRBD1 (6 bases). The length of the CDR3 is 20 residues. Germline CDR1 SNHLY, CDR2 FYNNEI. The CDR3: CAGSEVPAQGSLTGANVLTF. CDR3 bases: TGTGCCGGCAGTGAAGTACCGGCGCAGGGGTCCCTCACTGGGGCCAACGTCCTGACTTTC. The complete variable domain, with remaining parts taken from reference TRBV2 and TRBJ2-6, reads EPEVTQTPSHQVTQMGQEVILRCVPISNHLYFYWYRQILGQKVEFLVSFYNNEISEKSEIFDDQFSVERPDGSNFTLKIRSTKLEDSAMYFCAGSEVPAQGSLTGANVLTFGAGSRLTVL.

This clonotype was picked up many times. The genes are TRBV20-1 and TRBJ1-3; D gene unclear. Looked up from germline, CDR1 is DFQATT and CDR2 is SNEGSKA (reference sequence). The CDR3 length is 14 residues. With 0 bases removed from V and 4 bases from J, the gap between germline ends came to 10 bases. The CDR3 here is CSARDPLGGNTIYF. As DNA, the CDR3 is TGCAGTGCTAGAGACCCGCTGGGGGGAAACACCATATATTTT.

The table lists this clonotype with a few counts. V gene TRBV18 combines with J gene TRBJ2-4, with D possibly matching TRBD2 (5 bases). Germline V gene sequence: CDR1 KGHSH, CDR2 LQKENI. This CDR3 has 15 residues. V dropped 1 base and J dropped 6 bases, with 13 bases sitting between them. CDR3: CASSPLAARGNIQYF. CDR3 coding DNA: TGTGCCAGCTCACCACTGGCGGCCCGGGGAAACATTCAGTACTTC.

This clonotype was observed many times. This chain connects TRBV20-1 to TRBJ2-2, with a possible D match to TRBD2 (5 bases). The CDR3 is 14 amino acids. Germline CDR1 DFQATT, CDR2 SNEGSKA (reference sequence). Trimming removed 3 bases at V and 3 bases at J, with 11 bases between. The CDR3 coding sequence is TGCAGTGCTAGTAGCGCGGGCCACACCGGGGAGCTGTTTTTT. This translates into CSASSAGHTGELFF.